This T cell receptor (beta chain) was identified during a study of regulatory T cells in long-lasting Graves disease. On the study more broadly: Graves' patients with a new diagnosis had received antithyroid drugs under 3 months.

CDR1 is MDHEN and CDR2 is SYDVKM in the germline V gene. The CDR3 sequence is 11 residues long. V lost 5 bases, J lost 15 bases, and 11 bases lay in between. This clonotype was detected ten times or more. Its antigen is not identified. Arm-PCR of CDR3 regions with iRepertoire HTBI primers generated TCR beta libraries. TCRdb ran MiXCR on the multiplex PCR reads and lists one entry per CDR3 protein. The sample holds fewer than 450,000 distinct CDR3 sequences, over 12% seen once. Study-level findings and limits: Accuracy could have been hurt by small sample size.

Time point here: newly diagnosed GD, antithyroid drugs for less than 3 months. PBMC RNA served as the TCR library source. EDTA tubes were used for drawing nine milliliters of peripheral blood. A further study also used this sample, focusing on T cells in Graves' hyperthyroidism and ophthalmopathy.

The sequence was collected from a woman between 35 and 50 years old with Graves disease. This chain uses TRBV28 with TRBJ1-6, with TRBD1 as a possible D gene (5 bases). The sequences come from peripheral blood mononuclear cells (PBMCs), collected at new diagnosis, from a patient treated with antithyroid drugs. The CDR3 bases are TGTGCCAGCAGTAACCGGGACCTCCTCCACTTT. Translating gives CASSNRDLLHF.